This T cell receptor beta chain was retrieved from a study of T cell responses to AZD1222 COVID-19 vaccine (dated by TCRdb to 2020 to 2023). Turning to the overall study: Because spike-specific TCR depth and breadth did not differ between the two schedules, AZD1222 recipients who got a second dose at roughly 4 weeks were pooled with those who got a second dose at roughly 12 weeks. TCR sequencing covered approximately 230 trial participants: 200 to 220 given two doses of AZD1222 and approximately 26 given two doses of MenACWY control vaccine. Enrollment into the trials was organized by age into subgroups of 18-55, 56-69 and 70-plus years, and those subgroups contained approximately 160, 26 and 62 TCR-sequenced participants, respectively.

V has 6 bases trimmed and J has 15 bases trimmed; junction bases matching no gene number 20. Based on the germline V gene (reference sequence), the CDR1 and CDR2 sequences are LNHNV and YYDKDF. The CDR3, cysteine through phenylalanine, is 15 amino acids long. The kept DNA is CDR3 alone, 45 bases in frame from the first base. General conclusions and limits of the study: Vaccine-associated CD4 TCRs spanned the whole spike protein, with dominant responses in regions 160-218 and 743-854. Participants were mostly white British, with more females than males. The authors suggested clonal diversity may have been underestimated. Reportedly, close to half of the unique spike-specific TCRs recognized epitopes lying outside the regions that are mutated in the B.1.351 and B.1.1.7 variants. Conclusions about previously exposed vaccinees are limited because only 5 or 6 AZD1222 recipients were SARS-CoV-2 seropositive at baseline. After two AZD1222 doses, both the breadth and the depth of spike-specific TCRs were significantly higher than at day 0 and than in MenACWY recipients. The 56-69-year group was small, and its depth increase did not reach significance, likely because of low power. Because no day 14 peak-response samples were available, repertoires were characterized only after the peak T cell response.

The CDR3 regions of human TCRbeta chains were analyzed by immunosequencing. Per the original workflow: TCRs in the repertoires were compared against a reference library of SARS-CoV-2-specific TCRs that had been generated with the MIRA antigen-specificity platform. Breadth was defined as the fraction of unique TCRs that were SARS-CoV-2-associated. Depth was defined as the fraction of total T cells that were SARS-CoV-2-associated. Using the MIRA data, every spike-specific TCR was mapped to the spike region that the TCR reacted to and assigned to either a CD4 or a CD8 class. Log10-transformed breadth and depth values were compared by one-way ANOVA with Sidak's multiple comparisons tests. TCRdb holds this immuneACCESS table with in-frame rearrangements only. Some clones are missing; in checked studies, unresolved V genes explain under half, and the rest has no known cause. Clone size and the V and J calls come from that table; the DNA yielded D and trimming. The sample yields approximately 79,000 clones; around nine tenths were counted once. Together, the top ten hold approximately 10% of the sample.

The label giving this sample's time point can be read as: baseline before first vaccination. Vaccinee samples were obtained from the UK trials COV001 and COV002, which included a single-blind randomized controlled phase 2/3 trial of AZD1222 (ChAdOx1 nCoV-19) in healthy adults. For TCRbeta chain sequencing, PBMC samples from trial participants were taken at day 0 and at day 28 after the second dose. As for this clone: The antigen it binds to is not known. The sample holds no much larger clone one base away, and base qualities are not on file.

The specimen comprised peripheral blood, sampled on day 0 of AZD1222 vaccination. The V and J segments used are TRBV15 and TRBJ2-1, with TRBD2 matching 7 junction bases. The receptor comes from an adult in good health. The DNA reads as follows: TGTGCCACCAGTACCCGTGAGGCCCACCGGGGGGTTGGGTTCTTC. It encodes CATSTREAHRGVGFF.